A selection of T cell receptor beta chains follows, all from one sample in a study of T cells in Graves' hyperthyroidism and ophthalmopathy. TCRdb independently ran MiXCR on the multiplex PCR reads; one entry per CDR3 protein. Among approximately 380,000 distinct CDR3 sequences listed, roughly 20% were seen once. Sequences were obtained from blood. The source is a man younger than 35 with Graves' ophthalmopathy. The CDR3 runs from the conserved cysteine through the conserved F or W. Each record gives: CDR3 protein, V gene, J gene.

CDR3: CASTSGGDTQYF; V: TRBV19; J: TRBJ2-3
CDR3: CASSPPHGTRQETQYF; V: TRBV3-1; J: TRBJ2-5
CDR3: CSAPSGGLGNNSPLHF; V: TRBV20-1; J: TRBJ1-6
CDR3: CSVLGVKGYTF; V: TRBV20-1; J: TRBJ1-2
CDR3: CASSQGQGPYEQYF; V: TRBV7-9; J: TRBJ2-7
CDR3: CASSHPGPPGTYGYTF; V: TRBV11-2; J: TRBJ1-2
CDR3: CASSPPPGFTNEKLFF; V: TRBV28; J: TRBJ1-4
CDR3: CASRSSRGHEQYF; V: TRBV11-2; J: TRBJ2-7
CDR3: CASARGGETQYF; V: TRBV9; J: TRBJ2-5
CDR3: CAGSPGVGGKVYSPLHF; V: TRBV5-5; J: TRBJ1-6
CDR3: CATSSYRASPEAFF; V: TRBV15; J: TRBJ1-1
CDR3: CASSARGGGLEAFF; V: TRBV2; J: TRBJ1-1
CDR3: CASSFSRANTEAFF; V: TRBV12-3/TRBV12-4; J: TRBJ1-1
CDR3: CASREEFLGAGYTF; V: TRBV5-1; J: TRBJ1-2
CDR3: CASSPTGQLEYGGYTF; V: TRBV18; J: TRBJ1-2
CDR3: CVSSPLAGSSTDTQYF; V: TRBV7-9; J: TRBJ2-3
CDR3: CASSLSRRLDEQFF; V: TRBV5-1; J: TRBJ2-1
CDR3: CASSQTAAQLNYGYTF; V: TRBV7-2; J: TRBJ1-2
CDR3: CASSPQGGDEKLFF; V: TRBV18; J: TRBJ1-4
CDR3: CASSLGPDQVEKLFF; V: TRBV7-8; J: TRBJ1-4
CDR3: CASSAQDRVGGYTF; V: TRBV28; J: TRBJ1-2
CDR3: CASSGEGPEPQHF; V: TRBV2; J: TRBJ1-5
CDR3: CASSLGGGAYTGELFF; V: TRBV7-3; J: TRBJ2-2
CDR3: CASRPRTGDLVGANVLTF; V: TRBV6-1; J: TRBJ2-6
CDR3: CSARGAPSGSYNEQFF; V: TRBV20-1; J: TRBJ2-1
CDR3: CASSGWTANTEAFF; V: TRBV7-9; J: TRBJ1-1
CDR3: CASSLPTSGLYEQYF; V: TRBV5-1; J: TRBJ2-7
CDR3: CASRVRGTGQPEAFF; V: TRBV12-3/TRBV12-4; J: TRBJ1-1